Listed below are T cell receptor beta chains from one sample, sequenced in a study of beta chain features in type 1 diabetes. Measured with immunoSEQ multiplex PCR; TCRdb has only the in-frame clones, and not every one. Of 250,000 to 400,000 clones listed, around 15% are singletons. The material sequenced was central memory CD4+ T cells from blood. The receptor source for this set is a man aged 30-40 years in good health. Each CDR3 is given without its conserved first and last residue.

TRBV5-4	TRBJ1-2	ATKIDMTGFYGYT
TRBV10-3	TRBJ2-4	AISTGGAENIQY
TRBV6-5	TRBJ1-1	ASSLGGKAF
TRBV5-1	TRBJ2-5	ASSTARKETQY
TRBV7-2	TRBJ2-1	ASSLEQMPHNEQF
TRBV11-2	TRBJ1-2	ASSLAGREGYT
TRBV4-1	TRBJ2-4	ASSKSTGGSKNIQY
TRBV7-7	TRBJ2-5	ASSPSGGVQETQY
TRBV11-3	TRBJ2-2	ASSLGAATGELF
TRBV6-5	TRBJ1-1	ASRTPATNTEAF
TRBV4-3	TRBJ2-4	ASSQYHLAKNIQY
TRBV6-6	TRBJ2-5	ASRSPETQY
TRBV29-1	TRBJ1-4	SVLGARANEKLF
TRBV5-4	TRBJ2-1	ASSQDGPSGTEQF
TRBV11-2	TRBJ1-5	ASSLVGGSNQPQH
TRBV5-4	TRBJ2-6	ASSATGKGANVLT
TRBV19	TRBJ1-5	AINQPQH
TRBV11-3	TRBJ2-2	ASSLGGGPNTGELF
TRBV7-7	TRBJ2-5	ASSYGNQETQY
TRBV20-1	TRBJ2-7	SALTTYEQY
TRBV7-8	TRBJ2-3	ASSLRQGGTQY
TRBV6-5	TRBJ2-5	ASSWSNRGQETQY
TRBV18	TRBJ2-1	ASSQRTSGSGYNEQF
TRBV7-9	TRBJ1-4	ASSPLQGGTNEKLF
TRBV29-1	TRBJ2-5	SVRRDVQETQY
TRBV5-4	TRBJ2-5	ASSFRETQY
TRBV2	TRBJ1-4	ASRATEAIEKLF
TRBV4-3	TRBJ2-3	ASSQDILVDSTDTQY
TRBV6-1	TRBJ1-2	ASSEFAQGGYT
TRBV9	TRBJ2-2	ASSAAGAFTGELF
TRBV2	TRBJ2-1	ASSEALGREQF